A selection of T cell receptor beta chains follows, all from one sample in a study of vaccination effects on CD4 cells after COVID-19. Repertoires were generated with immunoSEQ multiplex PCR, while TCRdb's copy carries only in-frame clones and drops some. Of approximately 28,000 clones in the sample, around 78% were seen once. These receptors' antigens are unknown. The sequenced sample was CD4+ T cells from PBMCs cultured with HCoV-NL63 spike peptides, obtained before COVID-19 vaccination. The source of these receptors is a human donor who had a prior SARS-CoV-2 infection. Both conserved end residues are part of each CDR3. Each record gives: J gene, V gene, D gene, clone size, CDR3 DNA, CDR3 protein. The D gene is left open where the match is weak. Part of the rows lack a size; the others show once, few, many or a class for expanded clones.

j_gene: TRBJ1-6
v_gene: TRBV3-1/TRBV3-2
d_gene: .
abundance: .
CDR3nt: TGTGCCAGCAGCCAAGAATTTGGGCTTAATTCACCCCTCCACTTT
CDR3aa: CASSQEFGLNSPLHF

j_gene: TRBJ1-5
v_gene: TRBV23-1
d_gene: .
abundance: once
CDR3nt: TGCGCCAGCATCGGTGGGGGGGCCCTCAATCAGCCCCAGCATTTT
CDR3aa: CASIGGGALNQPQHF

j_gene: TRBJ2-7
v_gene: TRBV19
d_gene: .
abundance: .
CDR3nt: TGTGCCAGTACCCCGGACGGGAGTCGCGAGCAGTACTTC
CDR3aa: CASTPDGSREQYF

j_gene: TRBJ1-3
v_gene: TRBV7-2
d_gene: .
abundance: .
CDR3nt: TGTGCCAGCAGCTTAGCGCGTGGCGGGGGCTCTGGAAACACCATATATTTT
CDR3aa: CASSLARGGGSGNTIYF

j_gene: TRBJ2-4
v_gene: TRBV6-5
d_gene: TRBD1
abundance: few
CDR3nt: TGTGCCAGCAGTAACCTACAGGGGGGAAACATTCAGTACTTC
CDR3aa: CASSNLQGGNIQYF

j_gene: TRBJ2-3
v_gene: TRBV7-3
d_gene: TRBD2
abundance: .
CDR3nt: TGTGCCAGCAGCCCTAGGGGGGCGGGGGGCCCAGATACGCAGTATTTT
CDR3aa: CASSPRGAGGPDTQYF

j_gene: TRBJ2-1
v_gene: TRBV18
d_gene: .
abundance: .
CDR3nt: TGTGCCAGCTCACCATGGGATGAAGCGGGCTCCTACAATGAGCAGTTCTTC
CDR3aa: CASSPWDEAGSYNEQFF

j_gene: TRBJ1-4
v_gene: TRBV7-2
d_gene: TRBD1
abundance: once
CDR3nt: TGTGCCAGCAGCTTAGGTCCCCGGCAAACGGGACAGGGGAATGAAAAACTGTTTTTT
CDR3aa: CASSLGPRQTGQGNEKLFF

j_gene: TRBJ2-7
v_gene: TRBV6-5
d_gene: TRBD2
abundance: .
CDR3nt: TGTGCCAGCAGTTACTCTAGCGGGAGTTATTACGAGCAGTACTTC
CDR3aa: CASSYSSGSYYEQYF

j_gene: TRBJ2-5
v_gene: TRBV7-2
d_gene: TRBD2
abundance: .
CDR3nt: TGTGCCAGCAGCAAACACGCTAGCGGGGAACAAGAGACCCAGTACTTC
CDR3aa: CASSKHASGEQETQYF

j_gene: TRBJ1-4
v_gene: TRBV6-5
d_gene: .
abundance: .
CDR3nt: TGTGCCAGCAGACCAGGGGTCCGGGCTGAAAAACTGTTTTTT
CDR3aa: CASRPGVRAEKLFF

j_gene: TRBJ2-6
v_gene: TRBV19
d_gene: .
abundance: once
CDR3nt: TGTGCCAGTAAGGAAGCAGGGCTAGGGGCCAACGTCCTGACTTTC
CDR3aa: CASKEAGLGANVLTF

j_gene: TRBJ2-1
v_gene: TRBV9
d_gene: TRBD2
abundance: .
CDR3nt: TGTGCCAGCAGCGCATTAGGGACTAGCGGGAGGACGGCCTACAATGAGCAGTTCTTC
CDR3aa: CASSALGTSGRTAYNEQFF

j_gene: TRBJ1-2
v_gene: TRBV11-2
d_gene: TRBD1
abundance: .
CDR3nt: TGTGCCAGCAGCTTAGGACAGGGATCTGGCTACACCTTC
CDR3aa: CASSLGQGSGYTF

j_gene: TRBJ2-6
v_gene: TRBV9
d_gene: .
abundance: once
CDR3nt: TGTGCCAGCAGCAGTGGCAGGTGGGCCAACGTCCTGACTTTC
CDR3aa: CASSSGRWANVLTF

j_gene: TRBJ2-3
v_gene: TRBV29-1
d_gene: TRBD1
abundance: .
CDR3nt: TGCAGCGCCGCGGGACAGGGGGCAGATACGCAGTATTTT
CDR3aa: CSAAGQGADTQYF